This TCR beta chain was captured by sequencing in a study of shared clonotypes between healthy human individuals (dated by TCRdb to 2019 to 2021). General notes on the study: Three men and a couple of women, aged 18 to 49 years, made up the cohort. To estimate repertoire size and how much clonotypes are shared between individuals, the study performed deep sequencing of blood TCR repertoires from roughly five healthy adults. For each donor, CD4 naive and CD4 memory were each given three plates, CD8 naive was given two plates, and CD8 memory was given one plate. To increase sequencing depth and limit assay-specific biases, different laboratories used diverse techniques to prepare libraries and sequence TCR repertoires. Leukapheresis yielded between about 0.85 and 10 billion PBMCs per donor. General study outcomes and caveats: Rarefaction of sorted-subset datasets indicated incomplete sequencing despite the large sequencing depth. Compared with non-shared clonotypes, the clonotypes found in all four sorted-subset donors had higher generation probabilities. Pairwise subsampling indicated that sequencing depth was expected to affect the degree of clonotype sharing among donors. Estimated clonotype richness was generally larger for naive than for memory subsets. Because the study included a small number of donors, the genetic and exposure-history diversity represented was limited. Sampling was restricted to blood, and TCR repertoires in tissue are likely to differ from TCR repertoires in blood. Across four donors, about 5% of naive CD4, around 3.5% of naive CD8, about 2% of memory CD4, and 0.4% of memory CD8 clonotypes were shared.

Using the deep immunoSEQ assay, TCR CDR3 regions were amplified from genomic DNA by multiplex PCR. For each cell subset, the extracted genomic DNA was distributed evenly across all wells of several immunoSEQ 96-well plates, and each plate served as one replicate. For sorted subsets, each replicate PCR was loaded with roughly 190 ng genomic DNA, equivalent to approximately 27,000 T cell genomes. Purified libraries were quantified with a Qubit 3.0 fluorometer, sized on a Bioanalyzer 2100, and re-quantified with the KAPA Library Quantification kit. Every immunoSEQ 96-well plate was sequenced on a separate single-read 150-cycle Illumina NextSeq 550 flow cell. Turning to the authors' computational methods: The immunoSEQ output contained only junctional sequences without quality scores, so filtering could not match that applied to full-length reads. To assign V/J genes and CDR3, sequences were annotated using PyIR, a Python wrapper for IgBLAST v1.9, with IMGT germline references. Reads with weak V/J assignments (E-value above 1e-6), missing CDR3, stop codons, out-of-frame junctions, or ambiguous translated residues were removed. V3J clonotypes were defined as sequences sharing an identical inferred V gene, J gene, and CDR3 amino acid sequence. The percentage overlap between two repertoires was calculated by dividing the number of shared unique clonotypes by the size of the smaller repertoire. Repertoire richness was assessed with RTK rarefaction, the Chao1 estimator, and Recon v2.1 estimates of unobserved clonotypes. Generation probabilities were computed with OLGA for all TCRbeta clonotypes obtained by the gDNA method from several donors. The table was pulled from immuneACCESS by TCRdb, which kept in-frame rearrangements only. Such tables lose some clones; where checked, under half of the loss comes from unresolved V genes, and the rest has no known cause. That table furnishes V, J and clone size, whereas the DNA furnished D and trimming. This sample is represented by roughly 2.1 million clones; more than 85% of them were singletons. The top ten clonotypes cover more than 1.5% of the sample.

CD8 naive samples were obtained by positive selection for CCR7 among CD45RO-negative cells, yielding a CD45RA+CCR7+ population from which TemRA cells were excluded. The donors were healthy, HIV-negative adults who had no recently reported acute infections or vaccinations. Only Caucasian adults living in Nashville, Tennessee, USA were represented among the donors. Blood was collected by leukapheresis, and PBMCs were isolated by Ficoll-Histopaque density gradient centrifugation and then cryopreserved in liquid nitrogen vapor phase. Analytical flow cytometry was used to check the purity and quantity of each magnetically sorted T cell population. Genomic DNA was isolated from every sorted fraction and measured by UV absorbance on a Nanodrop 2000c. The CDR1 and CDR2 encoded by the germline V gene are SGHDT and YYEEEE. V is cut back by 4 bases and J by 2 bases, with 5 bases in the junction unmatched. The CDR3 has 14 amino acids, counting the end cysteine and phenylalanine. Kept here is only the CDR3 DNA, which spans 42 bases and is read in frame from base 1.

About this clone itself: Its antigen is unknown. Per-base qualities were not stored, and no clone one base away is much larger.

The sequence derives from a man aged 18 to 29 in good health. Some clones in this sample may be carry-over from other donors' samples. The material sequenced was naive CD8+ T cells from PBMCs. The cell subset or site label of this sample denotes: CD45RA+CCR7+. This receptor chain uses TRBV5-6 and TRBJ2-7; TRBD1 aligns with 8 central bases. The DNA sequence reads TGTGCCAGCAGCACGGACAGGGAAGCCTACGAGCAGTACTTC. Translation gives CASSTDREAYEQYF. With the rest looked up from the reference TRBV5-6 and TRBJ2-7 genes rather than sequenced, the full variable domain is DAGVTQSPTHLIKTRGQQVTLRCSPKSGHDTVSWYQQALGQGPQFIFQYYEEEERQRGNFPDRFSGHQFPNYSSELNVNALLLGDSALYLCASSTDREAYEQYFGPGTRLTVT.